The entry that follows covers one TCR beta chain sequence. The antigen is not known. This sample is part of a study of T cell responses to AZD1222 COVID-19 vaccine. Study-level findings and limits: Spike-specific TCR breadth and depth were elevated following two AZD1222 doses.

In germline, CDR1 is SNHLY, CDR2 FYNNEI. The length of the CDR3 is 13 residues. V lost 6 bases, J lost 7 bases, and 3 bases stayed unmatched. The table came from immunoSEQ multiplex PCR; TCRdb's copy has only in-frame clones and leaves some out. The sample has approximately 88,000 clones; about 89% are singletons. The receptor comes from an adult who received the AZD1222 COVID-19 vaccine. The sample here was peripheral blood, taken 28 days after the second AZD1222 dose. The chain carries TRBV2 and TRBJ2-2, with 9 positions matching TRBD1. The chain's CDR3 is CASRGQGFGELFF. In DNA, the CDR3 is TGTGCCAGCAGGGGACAGGGTTTCGGGGAGCTGTTTTTT.